One T cell receptor beta chain is described in this entry. Its binding antigen is unknown. No much larger clonotype is one base removed from it; base qualities were not supplied. A history of other malignancies or of prior chemotherapy or radiotherapy was absent in all patients, and node-negative disease was shown on CT and PET/CT in all patients. At each of the two time points, 6 to 7 milliliters of peripheral venous blood were collected into EDTA tubes. PBMCs were isolated by Ficoll-Paque Plus density-gradient centrifugation. Right after collection, samples were placed at -80 degrees C and kept there until analysis. The entry originates in a study of prognosis after radiotherapy for stage I lung cancer (dated by TCRdb to about 2021). With respect to the entire study: Between April 2018 and 2019, approximately 18 stage I NSCLC patients were enrolled in Nanjing, China. SBRT was given in 3 to 5 fractions with a biologically effective dose of at least 100 Gy, using image-guided IMRT or VMAT. For each of the 20 or so patients, one blood sample was taken before SBRT and one after, so the study sequenced around 40 samples in total. The cohort included about a dozen men and over 5 women, with a median age of almost 75 years and a range of about 50 to 84 years. After SBRT, distant metastases developed in four of the 19 patients at a median of 7 months, while the remaining 15 patients had no significant progression. SBRT was not combined with any concurrent therapy in any patient. All patients were regarded as medically inoperable, because of comorbidities in about a dozen patients and refusal of surgery in roughly seven patients. Some 13 patients had adenocarcinoma and 6 or 7 had squamous cell carcinoma as the tumor histology. Peripheral blood TCR beta repertoires were profiled in stage I NSCLC patients before and after stereotactic body radiotherapy, and the study then linked these repertoires to distant failure. Five patients had oligometastatic NSCLC after their primary tumor was surgically resected, and 12 to 15 patients had newly diagnosed primary stage I lung tumors.

The TCR beta CDR3 region was amplified from genomic DNA by two rounds of multiplex PCR. In the first round of PCR, primers specific to each TRBV and TRBJ gene were used, and the primer sequences are filed in Chinese patent CN105087789A. The second PCR round used universal primers. The Roche High Pure PCR Template Preparation Kit was used to extract genomic DNA from frozen PBMCs. Paired-end sequencing with 151 bp reads was performed on the libraries using an Illumina HiSeq 3000. In the authors' own workflow: CutAdapt was used to discard raw reads that did not contain the multiplex PCR primer sequences. PEAR was used to merge high-quality paired reads into contigs. TRB V, D and J gene segments were assigned to each contig with MiXCR by alignment to reference sequences. To remove sequencing errors, CDR3 sequences were clustered according to base quality and sequence similarity. Shannon entropy, normalized by the natural log of the productive TCR sequence number, served as the measure of diversity. Clonality was defined as one minus Shannon entropy divided by the natural log of the number of unique clonotypes. The Youden index of ROC curves was used to select progression-free survival cut-offs for repertoire metrics, and analyses were performed in R 3.5.3. Using fastp at Q25 and MiXCR, TCRdb reprocessed the public reads and kept productive beta chains. Identical CDR3 protein sequences are pooled into one entry, listed with their most common genes and DNA. TCRdb, rather than the study authors, made the V and J calls. This sample lists 50,000 to 75,000 distinct CDR3 sequences; around a quarter were detected once. 7.5% of the sample is held by the ten biggest clonotypes.

V drops 2 bases and J drops 5 bases, leaving 12 bases in between. The CDR3 goes from the cysteine to the phenylalanine over 14 residues. The CDR3 DNA has 42 bases and is translated from base 1. The germline V gene sets CDR1 to KGHSH and CDR2 to LQKENI. Overall study outcomes, separate from this receptor: Post-SBRT Shannon entropy and its change from baseline were lower in patients who developed distant metastases; baseline Shannon entropy was not associated with metastases. A decrease in unique TCR clone counts was observed after SBRT (median approximately 10,000 before versus several thousand after; Wilcoxon paired P=0.011). Differences by metastasis status were reportedly seen in TRBV and TRBJ usage frequencies, involving two V genes at baseline and, after SBRT, eight to ten V genes and two J genes. No adjustment for multiple comparisons was applied to any of the reported P values. The small cohort and short follow-up limited the study, so independent validation of the findings is needed. Whether the expanded TCR clones were tumor-specific was not determined.

The sample consisted of PBMCs, taken before or after stereotactic body radiation therapy (not recorded which). The TCR originated in a donor at least 50 years old with non-small cell lung cancer. This chain joins TRBV18 to TRBJ1-1; TRBD1 is a weak D gene call, 5 bases matching. The DNA sequence is TGTGCCAGCTCACCATCCGGGGCGAGGACTGAAGCTTTCTTT. This encodes CASSPSGARTEAFF.